A selection of T cell receptor beta chains follows, all from one sample in a study of blood T cell repertoires in COVID-19. Assay used: immunoSEQ multiplex PCR; TCRdb lists only in-frame clones, some missing. The sample lists under 150,000 clones, more than 65% seen once, with less than 2% in the top ten. Sequencing input: peripheral blood. These TCRs come from a man in his forties or fifties with acute or convalescent COVID-19. The CDR3 runs from the conserved cysteine through the conserved F or W. D genes are given only for firm matches. Clone size is stated in some rows and not others, as once, few, many or a class when expanded.

D gene	J gene	clone size	V gene	CDR3 protein	CDR3 DNA
TRBD1	TRBJ1-6	few	TRBV6-5	CASTPGPGQVQF	TGTGCCAGCACCCCGGGTCCGGGACAGGTACAGTTT
.	TRBJ2-1	.	TRBV19	CASSTGLYNEQFF	TGTGCCAGTAGCACAGGGCTCTACAATGAGCAGTTCTTC
.	TRBJ1-3	.	TRBV19	CASKDSSSGNTIYF	TGTGCCAGTAAGGACAGTAGCTCTGGAAACACCATATATTTT
.	TRBJ1-5	.	TRBV11-2	CASSLSTNNQPQHF	TGTGCCAGCAGCTTATCCACAAACAATCAGCCCCAGCATTTT
.	TRBJ1-2	.	TRBV6-6	CASSNPDTGNYGYTF	TGTGCCAGCAGCAATCCTGATACAGGAAACTATGGCTACACCTTC
.	TRBJ1-1	.	TRBV11-2	CASSSMTGMNTEAFF	TGTGCCAGCAGCTCCATGACAGGAATGAACACTGAAGCTTTCTTT
.	TRBJ1-3	.	TRBV5-6	CASSLPGSGNTIYF	TGTGCCAGCAGCTTGCCGGGCTCTGGAAACACCATATATTTT
TRBD2	TRBJ2-5	.	TRBV10-1	CASSTIYPTSGGLETQYF	TGCGCCAGCAGTACAATATACCCAACTAGCGGGGGATTGGAGACCCAGTACTTC
TRBD1	TRBJ1-5	.	TRBV6-5	CASSYTWDRLQPQHF	TGTGCCAGCAGCTACACATGGGACAGACTACAGCCCCAGCATTTT
TRBD1	TRBJ1-5	.	TRBV6-5	CASSRQGGQPQHF	TGTGCCAGCAGCCGACAGGGAGGTCAGCCCCAGCATTTT
TRBD1	TRBJ1-1	few	TRBV7-9	CASINQGANTEAFF	TGTGCCAGCATAAATCAGGGGGCGAACACTGAAGCTTTCTTT
.	TRBJ1-2	.	TRBV5-4	CASSPRGGEVSGYTF	TGTGCCAGCAGCCCCCGGGGAGGGGAGGTCTCGGGCTACACCTTC
.	TRBJ2-7	few	TRBV2	CASNLWTSPIHEQYF	TGTGCCAGCAATCTATGGACATCTCCTATCCACGAGCAGTACTTC
TRBD2	TRBJ2-7	.	TRBV4-1	CASSLYGLAGSYEQYF	TGCGCCAGCAGCCTATATGGACTAGCGGGAAGCTACGAGCAGTACTTC
.	TRBJ1-3	.	TRBV9	CASSVVRRDSGNTIYF	TGTGCCAGCAGCGTAGTTCGCCGGGACTCTGGAAACACCATATATTTT
TRBD2	TRBJ2-5	.	TRBV7-3	CASSLYGGRRWETQYF	TGTGCCAGCAGCTTATACGGGGGGAGACGGTGGGAGACCCAGTACTTC
.	TRBJ2-4	.	TRBV5-4	CASSSRQDLAKNIQYF	TGTGCCAGCAGCTCCCGACAGGACCTAGCCAAAAACATTCAGTACTTC
TRBD2	TRBJ2-3	.	TRBV2	CASAKRGGLTDTQYF	TGTGCCAGCGCTAAGCGGGGGGGACTCACAGATACGCAGTATTTT
TRBD1	TRBJ1-6	.	TRBV7-8	CASSSTGTANSPLHF	TGTGCCAGCAGCTCGACCGGGACAGCAAATTCACCCCTCCACTTT
TRBD1	TRBJ1-6	once	TRBV19	CASNRGAPSTYNSPLHF	TGTGCCAGTAACAGGGGGGCTCCTTCTACTTATAATTCACCCCTCCACTTT
TRBD1	TRBJ1-5	.	TRBV5-5	CASSLAFGTGPQHF	TGTGCCAGCAGCTTGGCGTTCGGGACAGGGCCCCAGCATTTT
TRBD1	TRBJ1-4	.	TRBV9	CASSDRGPNEKLFF	TGTGCCAGCAGCGACAGGGGGCCTAATGAAAAACTGTTTTTT
.	TRBJ2-3	.	TRBV3-1/TRBV3-2	CASSQAGDTQYF	TGTGCCAGCAGCCAAGCGGGTGATACGCAGTATTTT
.	TRBJ1-5	few	TRBV7-9	CASSVTGSNQPQHF	TGTGCCAGCAGTGTAACAGGGTCCAATCAGCCCCAGCATTTT
.	TRBJ1-6	once	TRBV4-1	CASSQVLTSPSGSPLHF	TGCGCCAGCAGCCAAGTTTTGACATCCCCCAGCGGTTCACCCCTCCACTTT
TRBD1	TRBJ2-5	.	TRBV2	CASRIRTGWQETQYF	TGTGCCAGCAGAATTAGGACAGGGTGGCAAGAGACCCAGTACTTC
.	TRBJ1-2	few	TRBV5-1	CASSLGLSGEGGYTF	TGCGCCAGCAGCCTGGGACTCTCAGGGGAGGGTGGCTACACCTTC
.	TRBJ1-6	.	TRBV5-6	CASSWGDFQSSYNSPLHF	TGTGCCAGCAGCTGGGGGGACTTCCAGAGCTCCTATAATTCACCCCTCCACTTT
TRBD2	TRBJ2-1	.	TRBV7-2	CASSPLRGAFNEQFF	TGTGCCAGCAGCCCCCTGCGGGGGGCTTTCAATGAGCAGTTCTTC
TRBD1	TRBJ1-1	few	TRBV3-1/TRBV3-2	CASSQGTGVKTEAFF	TGTGCCAGCAGCCAGGGCACAGGGGTTAAGACTGAAGCTTTCTTT
.	TRBJ1-3	.	TRBV5-1	CASSRGESGNTIYF	TGCGCCAGCAGCCGGGGGGAATCTGGAAACACCATATATTTT
TRBD1	TRBJ1-5	few	TRBV5-6	CASSYAGTADQPQHF	TGTGCCAGCAGCTATGCCGGGACAGCGGATCAGCCCCAGCATTTT
TRBD1	TRBJ2-5	.	TRBV3-1/TRBV3-2	CASSHAWDRGGETQYF	TGTGCCAGCAGCCACGCGTGGGACAGGGGGGGAGAGACCCAGTACTTC
.	TRBJ1-2	.	TRBV6-5	CASRTSHGYTF	TGTGCCAGCAGAACATCCCATGGCTACACCTTC
.	TRBJ1-2	.	TRBV9	CASSSQRAAAGYTF	TGTGCCAGCAGCTCCCAACGAGCAGCGGCTGGCTACACCTTC
TRBD1	TRBJ2-5	.	TRBV7-6	CASSLEPGQTQETQYF	TGTGCCAGCAGCTTAGAACCGGGACAGACCCAAGAGACCCAGTACTTC
.	TRBJ1-2	.	TRBV9	CASSVNLGQGPNYGYTF	TGTGCCAGCAGCGTAAATTTGGGCCAGGGCCCTAACTATGGCTACACCTTC